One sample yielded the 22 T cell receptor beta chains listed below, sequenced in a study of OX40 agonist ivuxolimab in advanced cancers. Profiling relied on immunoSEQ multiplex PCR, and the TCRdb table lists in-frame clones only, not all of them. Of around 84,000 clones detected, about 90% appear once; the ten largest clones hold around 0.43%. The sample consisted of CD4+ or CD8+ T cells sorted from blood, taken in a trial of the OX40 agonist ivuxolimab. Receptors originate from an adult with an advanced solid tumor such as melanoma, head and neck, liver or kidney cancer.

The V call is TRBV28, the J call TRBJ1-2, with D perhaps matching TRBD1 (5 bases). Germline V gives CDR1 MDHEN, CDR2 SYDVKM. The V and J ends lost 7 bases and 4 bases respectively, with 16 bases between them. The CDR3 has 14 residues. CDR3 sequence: CASTPGPGSYGYTF. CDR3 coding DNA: TGTGCCAGCACCCCGGGGCCCGGCTCCTATGGCTACACCTTC.

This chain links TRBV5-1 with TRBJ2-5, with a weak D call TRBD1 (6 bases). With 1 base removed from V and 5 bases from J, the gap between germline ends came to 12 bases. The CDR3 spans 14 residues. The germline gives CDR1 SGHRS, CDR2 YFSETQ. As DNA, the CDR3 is TGCGCCAGCAGCTTGCCACAGGGAGCGGAGACCCAGTACTTC. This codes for CASSLPQGAETQYF.

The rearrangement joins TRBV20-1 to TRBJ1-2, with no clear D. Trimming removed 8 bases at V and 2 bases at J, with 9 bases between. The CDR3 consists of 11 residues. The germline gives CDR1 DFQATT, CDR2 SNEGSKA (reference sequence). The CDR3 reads CSNQLNYGYTF. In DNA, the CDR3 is TGCAGTAACCAACTGAACTATGGCTACACCTTC.

DNA of the CDR3: TGTGCCACCGCGTTGGACAGACATCAGACGGGAAACACCATATATTTT. Translating gives CATALDRHQTGNTIYF. The rearrangement links TRBV15 to TRBJ1-3; D is possibly TRBD1 (6 bases). V was clipped by 8 bases and J by 4 bases, with 21 bases between them. Germline V gene lookup returns CDR1 LNHNV and CDR2 YYDKDF (reference sequence). The CDR3 is 16 amino acids.

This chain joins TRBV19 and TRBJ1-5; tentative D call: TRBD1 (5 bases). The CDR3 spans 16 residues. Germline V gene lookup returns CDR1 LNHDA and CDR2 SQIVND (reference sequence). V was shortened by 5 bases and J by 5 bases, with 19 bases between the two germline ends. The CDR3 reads CASSPERGRPDQPQHF. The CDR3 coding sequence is TGTGCCAGTAGTCCGGAGAGGGGACGGCCTGATCAGCCCCAGCATTTT.

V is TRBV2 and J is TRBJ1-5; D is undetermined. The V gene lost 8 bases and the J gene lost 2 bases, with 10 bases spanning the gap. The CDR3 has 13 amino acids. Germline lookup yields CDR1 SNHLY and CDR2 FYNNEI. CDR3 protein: CASDRGGNQPQHF. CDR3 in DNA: TGTGCCAGCGATCGTGGGGGCAATCAGCCCCAGCATTTT.

The CDR3, as DNA: TGTGCCAGCAGCCGCCGACGGAGCTCCTACGAGCAGTACTTC. Translating gives CASSRRRSSYEQYF. J is TRBJ2-7 and V is TRBV7-2; no clear D. The CDR3 loop spans 14 amino acids. Germline V lookup: CDR1 SGHTA, CDR2 FQGNSA. V lost 5 bases and J lost 0, with 11 bases in between.

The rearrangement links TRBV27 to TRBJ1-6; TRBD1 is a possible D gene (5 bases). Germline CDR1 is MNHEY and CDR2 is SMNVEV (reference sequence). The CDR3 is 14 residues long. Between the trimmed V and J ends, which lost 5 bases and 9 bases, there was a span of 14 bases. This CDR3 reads CASSPQGEGSPLHF. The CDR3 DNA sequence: TGTGCCAGCAGTCCCCAGGGAGAGGGTTCACCCCTCCACTTT.

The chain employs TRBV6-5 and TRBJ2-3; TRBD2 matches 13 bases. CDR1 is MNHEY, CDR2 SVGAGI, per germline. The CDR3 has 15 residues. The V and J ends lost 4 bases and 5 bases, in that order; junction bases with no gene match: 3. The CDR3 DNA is TGTGCCAGCAGTTTTCGGACTAGCGGGGGAGATACGCAGTATTTT. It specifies CASSFRTSGGDTQYF.

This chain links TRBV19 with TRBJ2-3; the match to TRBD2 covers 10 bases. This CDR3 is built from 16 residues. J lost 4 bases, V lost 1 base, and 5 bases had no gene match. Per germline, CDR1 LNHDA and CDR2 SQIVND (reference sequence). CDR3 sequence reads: CASSIVTSGGADTQYF. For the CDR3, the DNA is TGTGCCAGTAGTATAGTCACCAGCGGGGGGGCAGATACGCAGTATTTT. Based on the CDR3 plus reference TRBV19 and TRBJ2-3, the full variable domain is DGGITQSPKYLFRKEGQNVTLSCEQNLNHDAMYWYRQDPGQGLRLIYYSQIVNDFQKGDIAEGYSVSREKKESFPLTVTSAQKNPTAFYLCASSIVTSGGADTQYFGPGTRLTVL.

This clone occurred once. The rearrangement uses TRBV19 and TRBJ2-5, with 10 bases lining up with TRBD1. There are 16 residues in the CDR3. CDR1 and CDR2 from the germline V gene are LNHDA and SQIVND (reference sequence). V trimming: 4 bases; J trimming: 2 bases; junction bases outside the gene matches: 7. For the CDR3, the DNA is TGTGCCAGTAGTAGCCGGGACAGGGGCCCACAAGAGACCCAGTACTTC. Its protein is CASSSRDRGPQETQYF.

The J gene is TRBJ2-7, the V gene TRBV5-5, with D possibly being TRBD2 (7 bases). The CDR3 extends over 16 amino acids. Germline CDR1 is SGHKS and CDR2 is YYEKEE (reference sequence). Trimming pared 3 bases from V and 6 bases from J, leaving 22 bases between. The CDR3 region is CASSSMRTYREGEQYF. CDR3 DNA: TGTGCCAGCAGCTCCATGAGGACTTACAGGGAGGGCGAGCAGTACTTC.

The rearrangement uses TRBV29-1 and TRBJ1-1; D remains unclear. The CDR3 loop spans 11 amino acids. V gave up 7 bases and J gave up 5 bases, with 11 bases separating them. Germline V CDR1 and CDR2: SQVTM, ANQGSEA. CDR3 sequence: CSALVVTEAFF. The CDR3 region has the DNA TGCAGCGCACTGGTAGTTACTGAAGCTTTCTTT.

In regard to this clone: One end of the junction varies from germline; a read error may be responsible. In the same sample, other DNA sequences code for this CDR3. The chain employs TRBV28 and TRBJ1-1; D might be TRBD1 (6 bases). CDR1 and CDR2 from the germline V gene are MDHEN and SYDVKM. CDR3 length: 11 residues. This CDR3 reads CASSLSGPGDF. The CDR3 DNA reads TGTGCCAGCAGTTTATCGGGGCCAGGGGATTTT.

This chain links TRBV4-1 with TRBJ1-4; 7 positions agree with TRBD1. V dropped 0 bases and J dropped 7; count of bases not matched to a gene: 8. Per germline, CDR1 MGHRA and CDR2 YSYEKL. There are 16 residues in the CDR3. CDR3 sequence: CASSQDLSRGTEKLFF. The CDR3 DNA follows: TGCGCCAGCAGCCAAGATCTCAGCAGGGGGACTGAAAAACTGTTTTTT.

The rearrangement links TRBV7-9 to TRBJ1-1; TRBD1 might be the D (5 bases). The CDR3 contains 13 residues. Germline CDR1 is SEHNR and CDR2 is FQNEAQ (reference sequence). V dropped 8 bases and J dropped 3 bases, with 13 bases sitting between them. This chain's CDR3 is CASLLGADTEAFF. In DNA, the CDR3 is TGTGCCAGCCTCCTTGGGGCCGACACTGAAGCTTTCTTT.

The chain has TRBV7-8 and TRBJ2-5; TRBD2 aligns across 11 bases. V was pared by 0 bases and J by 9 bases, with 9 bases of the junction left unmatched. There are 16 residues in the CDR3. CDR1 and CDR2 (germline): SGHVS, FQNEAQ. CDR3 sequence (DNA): TGTGCCAGCAGCTTAGCGCCCTCACTAGCGGGAGTGTCCCAGTACTTC. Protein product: CASSLAPSLAGVSQYF.

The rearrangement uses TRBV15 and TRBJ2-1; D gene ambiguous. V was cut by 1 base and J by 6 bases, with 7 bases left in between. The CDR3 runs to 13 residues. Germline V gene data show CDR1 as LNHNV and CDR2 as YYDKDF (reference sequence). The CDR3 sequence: CATSRGRFNEQFF. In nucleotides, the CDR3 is TGTGCCACCAGCAGAGGTCGGTTCAATGAGCAGTTCTTC.

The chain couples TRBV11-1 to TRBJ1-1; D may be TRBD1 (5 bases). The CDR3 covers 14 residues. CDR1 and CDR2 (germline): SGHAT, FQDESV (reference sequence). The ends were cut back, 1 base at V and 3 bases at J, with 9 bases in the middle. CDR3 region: CASSLEGGDTEAFF. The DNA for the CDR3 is TGTGCCAGCAGCTTAGAAGGAGGGGACACTGAAGCTTTCTTT.

The CDR3 is CASSQWTSEDEQYF. The CDR3 DNA reads TGTGCCAGCAGCCAATGGACTAGCGAGGACGAGCAGTACTTC. The chain carries TRBV21-1 and TRBJ2-7; the table's D call TRBD2 went unverified against the DNA. TRBV21-1 counts as a pseudogene. The CDR3 totals 14 residues.

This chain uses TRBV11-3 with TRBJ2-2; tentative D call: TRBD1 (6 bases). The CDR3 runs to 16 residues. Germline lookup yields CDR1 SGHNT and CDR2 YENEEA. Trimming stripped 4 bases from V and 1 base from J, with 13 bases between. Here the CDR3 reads CASSSQGLKNTGELFF. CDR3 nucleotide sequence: TGTGCCAGCAGCTCGCAGGGGTTGAAGAACACCGGGGAGCTGTTTTTT.

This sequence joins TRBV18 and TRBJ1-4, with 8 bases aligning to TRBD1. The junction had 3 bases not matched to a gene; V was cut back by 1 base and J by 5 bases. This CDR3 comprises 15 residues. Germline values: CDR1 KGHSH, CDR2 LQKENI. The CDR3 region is CASSPQRTGNEKLFF. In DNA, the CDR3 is TGTGCCAGCTCACCACAGCGGACAGGGAATGAAAAACTGTTTTTT.